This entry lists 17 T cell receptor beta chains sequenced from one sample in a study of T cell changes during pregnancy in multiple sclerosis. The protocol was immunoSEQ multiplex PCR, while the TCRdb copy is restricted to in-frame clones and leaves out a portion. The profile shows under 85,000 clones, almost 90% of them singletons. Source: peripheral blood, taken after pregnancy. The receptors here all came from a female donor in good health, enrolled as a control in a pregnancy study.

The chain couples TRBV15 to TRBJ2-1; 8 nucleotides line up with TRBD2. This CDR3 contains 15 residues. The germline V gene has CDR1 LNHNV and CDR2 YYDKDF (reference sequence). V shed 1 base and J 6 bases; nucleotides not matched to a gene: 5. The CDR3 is CATSRGTSSANEQFF. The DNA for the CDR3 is TGTGCCACCAGCAGAGGGACTAGCTCGGCCAATGAGCAGTTCTTC.

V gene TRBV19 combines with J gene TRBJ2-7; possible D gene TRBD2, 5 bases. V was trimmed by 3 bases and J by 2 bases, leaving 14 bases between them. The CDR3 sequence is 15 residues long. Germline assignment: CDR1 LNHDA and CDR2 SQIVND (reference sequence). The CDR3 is CASSMSRTPPYEQYF. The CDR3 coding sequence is TGTGCCAGTAGTATGAGTAGGACTCCACCCTACGAGCAGTACTTC.

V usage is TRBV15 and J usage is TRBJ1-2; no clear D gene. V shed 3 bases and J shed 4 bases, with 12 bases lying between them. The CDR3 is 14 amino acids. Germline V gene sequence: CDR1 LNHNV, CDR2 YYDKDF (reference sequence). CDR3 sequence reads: CATSSYEAFYGYTF. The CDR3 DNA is TGTGCCACCAGCAGTTACGAGGCTTTCTATGGCTACACCTTC.

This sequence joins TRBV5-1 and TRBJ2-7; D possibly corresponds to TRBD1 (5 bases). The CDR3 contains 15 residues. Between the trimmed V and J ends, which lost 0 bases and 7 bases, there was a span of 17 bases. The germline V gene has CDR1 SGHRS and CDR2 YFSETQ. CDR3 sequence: CASSLAEQAIGEQYF. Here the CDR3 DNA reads TGCGCCAGCAGCTTGGCAGAACAGGCGATCGGGGAGCAGTACTTC.

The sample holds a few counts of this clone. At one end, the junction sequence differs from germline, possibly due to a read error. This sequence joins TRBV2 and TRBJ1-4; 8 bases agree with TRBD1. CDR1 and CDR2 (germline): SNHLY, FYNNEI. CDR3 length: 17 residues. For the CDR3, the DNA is TGTGCCAGCAGGGAAGGGGCAGGGGGCGGCTTTAATGAAAAACTGTTTTTT. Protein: CASREGAGGGFNEKLFF. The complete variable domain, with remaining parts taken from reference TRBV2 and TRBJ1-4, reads EPEVTQTPSHQVTQMGQEVILRCVPISNHLYFYWYRQILGQKVEFLVSFYNNEISEKSEIFDDQFSVERPDGSNFTLKIRSTKLEDSAMYFCASREGAGGGFNEKLFFGSGTQLSVL.

The CDR3 DNA sequence: TGTGCCTGGAGCTTAGGAGGACTGAGCAATCAGCCCCAGCATTTT. Amino acids: CAWSLGGLSNQPQHF. This sequence joins TRBV30 and TRBJ1-5; D not certain. The CDR3 is 15 amino acids. The V gene's germline CDR1 is GTSNPN and CDR2 SVGIG (reference sequence). V lost 3 bases, J lost 1 base, and 13 bases lay in between.

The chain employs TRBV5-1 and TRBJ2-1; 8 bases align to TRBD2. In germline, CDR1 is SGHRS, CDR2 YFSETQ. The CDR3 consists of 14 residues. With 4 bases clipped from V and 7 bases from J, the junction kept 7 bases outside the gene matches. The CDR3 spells CASSAGGAGNEQFF. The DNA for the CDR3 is TGCGCCAGCAGCGCGGGGGGCGCTGGGAATGAGCAGTTCTTC.

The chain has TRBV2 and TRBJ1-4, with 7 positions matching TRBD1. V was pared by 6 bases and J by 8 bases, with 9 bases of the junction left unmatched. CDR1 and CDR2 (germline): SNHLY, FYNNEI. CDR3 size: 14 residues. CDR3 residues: CASRGRTGTEKLFF. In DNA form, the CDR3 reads TGTGCCAGCAGGGGACGGACAGGTACCGAAAAACTGTTTTTT.

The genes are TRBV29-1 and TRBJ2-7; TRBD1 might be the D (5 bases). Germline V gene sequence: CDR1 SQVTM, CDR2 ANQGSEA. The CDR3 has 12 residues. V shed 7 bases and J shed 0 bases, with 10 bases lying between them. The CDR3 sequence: CSATATSYEQYF. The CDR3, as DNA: TGCAGCGCGACAGCTACCTCCTACGAGCAGTACTTC.

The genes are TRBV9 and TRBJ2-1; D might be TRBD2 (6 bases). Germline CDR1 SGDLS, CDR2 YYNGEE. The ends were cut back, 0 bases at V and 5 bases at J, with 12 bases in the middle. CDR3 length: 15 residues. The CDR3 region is CASSVGLAANNEQFF. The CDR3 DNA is TGTGCCAGCAGCGTAGGGTTAGCGGCAAACAATGAGCAGTTCTTC. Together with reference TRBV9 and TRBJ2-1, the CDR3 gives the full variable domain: DSGVTQTPKHLITATGQRVTLRCSPRSGDLSVYWYQQSLDQGLQFLIQYYNGEERAKGNILERFSAQQFPDLHSELNLSSLELGDSALYFCASSVGLAANNEQFFGPGTRLTVL.

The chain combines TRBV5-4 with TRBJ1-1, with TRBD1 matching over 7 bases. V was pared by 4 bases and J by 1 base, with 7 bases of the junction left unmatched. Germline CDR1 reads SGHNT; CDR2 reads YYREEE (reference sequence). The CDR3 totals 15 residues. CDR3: CASSLIRDRNTEAFF. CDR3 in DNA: TGTGCCAGCAGCCTTATCCGGGACAGGAACACTGAAGCTTTCTTT.

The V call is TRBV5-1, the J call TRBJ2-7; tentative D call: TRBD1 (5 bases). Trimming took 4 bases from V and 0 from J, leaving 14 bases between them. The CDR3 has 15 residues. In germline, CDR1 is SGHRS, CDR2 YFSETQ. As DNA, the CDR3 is TGCGCCAGCAGCGGAGACAGCCTACCCTCCTACGAGCAGTACTTC. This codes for CASSGDSLPSYEQYF.

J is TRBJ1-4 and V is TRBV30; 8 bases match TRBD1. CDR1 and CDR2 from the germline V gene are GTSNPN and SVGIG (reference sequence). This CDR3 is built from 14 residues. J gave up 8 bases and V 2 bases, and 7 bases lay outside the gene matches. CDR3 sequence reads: CAWSRTGGREKLFF. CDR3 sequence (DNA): TGTGCCTGGAGTCGAACAGGGGGAAGGGAAAAACTGTTTTTT.

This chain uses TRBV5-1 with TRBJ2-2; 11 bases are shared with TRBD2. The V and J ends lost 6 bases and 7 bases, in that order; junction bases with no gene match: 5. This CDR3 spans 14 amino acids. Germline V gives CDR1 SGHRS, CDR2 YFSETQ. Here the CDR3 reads CASTLAGEVGELFF. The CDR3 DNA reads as TGCGCCAGCACACTAGCGGGGGAAGTCGGGGAGCTGTTTTTT.

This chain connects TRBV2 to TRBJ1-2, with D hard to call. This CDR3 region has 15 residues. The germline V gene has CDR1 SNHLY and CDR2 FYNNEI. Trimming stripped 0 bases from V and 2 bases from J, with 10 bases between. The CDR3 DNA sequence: TGTGCCAGCAGTGAAGCGCGCATCCCCAACTATGGCTACACCTTC. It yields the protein CASSEARIPNYGYTF.

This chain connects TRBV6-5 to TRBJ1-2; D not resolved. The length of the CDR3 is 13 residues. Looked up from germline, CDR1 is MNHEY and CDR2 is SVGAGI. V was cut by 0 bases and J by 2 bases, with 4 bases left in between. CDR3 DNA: TGTGCCAGCAGTTACTCAGCAAACTATGGCTACACCTTC. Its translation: CASSYSANYGYTF.

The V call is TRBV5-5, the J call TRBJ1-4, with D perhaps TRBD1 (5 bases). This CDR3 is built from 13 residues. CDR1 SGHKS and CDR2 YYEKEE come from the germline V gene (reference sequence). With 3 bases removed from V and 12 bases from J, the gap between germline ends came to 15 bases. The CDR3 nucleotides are TGTGCCAGCAGCTGGGGGGACGGATCTCAACTGTTTTTT. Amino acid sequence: CASSWGDGSQLFF.